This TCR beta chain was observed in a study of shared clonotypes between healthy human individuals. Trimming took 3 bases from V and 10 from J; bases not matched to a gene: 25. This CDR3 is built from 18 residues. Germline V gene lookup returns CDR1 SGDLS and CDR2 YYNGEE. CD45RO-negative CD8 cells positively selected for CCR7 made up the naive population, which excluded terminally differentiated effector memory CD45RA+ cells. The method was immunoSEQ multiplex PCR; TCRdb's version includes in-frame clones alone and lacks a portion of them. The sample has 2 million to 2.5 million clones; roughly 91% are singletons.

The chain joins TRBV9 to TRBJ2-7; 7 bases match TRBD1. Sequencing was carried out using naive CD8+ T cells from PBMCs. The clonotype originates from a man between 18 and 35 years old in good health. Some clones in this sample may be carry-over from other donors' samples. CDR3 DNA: TGTGCCAGCAGCGCATACCGGGACAGCAACGTCCATGGCGTCGGCCAGTACTTC. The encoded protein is CASSAYRDSNVHGVGQYF.